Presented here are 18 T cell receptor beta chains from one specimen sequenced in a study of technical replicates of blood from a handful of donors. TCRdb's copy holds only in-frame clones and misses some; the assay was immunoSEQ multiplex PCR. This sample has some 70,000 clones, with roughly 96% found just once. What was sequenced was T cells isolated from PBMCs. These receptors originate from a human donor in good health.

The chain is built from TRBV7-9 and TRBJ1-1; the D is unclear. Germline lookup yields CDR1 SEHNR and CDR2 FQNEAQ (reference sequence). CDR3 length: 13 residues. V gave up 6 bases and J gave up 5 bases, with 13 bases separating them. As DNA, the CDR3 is TGTGCCAGCAGTCTAGTCGGGGTGACTGAAGCTTTCTTT. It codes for CASSLVGVTEAFF.

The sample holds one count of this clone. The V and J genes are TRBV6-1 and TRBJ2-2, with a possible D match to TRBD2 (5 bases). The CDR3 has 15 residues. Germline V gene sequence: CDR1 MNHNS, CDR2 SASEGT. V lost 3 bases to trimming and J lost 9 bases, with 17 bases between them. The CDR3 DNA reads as TGTGCCAGCAGTGATCTAAGCGGTGGAGTGAGGGAGCTGTTTTTT. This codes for CASSDLSGGVRELFF.

Here the CDR3 DNA reads TGTGCCAGCAGCCCCTCCTCGGGGGGCGAGCAGTACTTC. Its translation: CASSPSSGGEQYF. V and J are TRBV7-2 and TRBJ2-7; 7 bases map to TRBD2. Germline loops: CDR1 SGHTA, CDR2 FQGNSA. The CDR3 loop spans 13 amino acids. With V trimmed by 5 bases and J by 6 bases, 7 bases remained unmatched.

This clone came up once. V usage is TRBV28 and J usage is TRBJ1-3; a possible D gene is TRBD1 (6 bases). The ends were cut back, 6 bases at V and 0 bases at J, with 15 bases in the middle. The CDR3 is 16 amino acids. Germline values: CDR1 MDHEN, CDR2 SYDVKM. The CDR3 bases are TGTGCCAGCAGGGGAACAGGGACCATCTCTGGAAACACCATATATTTT. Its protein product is CASRGTGTISGNTIYF.

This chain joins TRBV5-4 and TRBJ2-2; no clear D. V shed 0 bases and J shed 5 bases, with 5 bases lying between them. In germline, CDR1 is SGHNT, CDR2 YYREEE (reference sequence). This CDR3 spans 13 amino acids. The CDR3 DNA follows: TGTGCCAGCAGCTTGGTCACTACCGGGGAGCTGTTTTTT. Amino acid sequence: CASSLVTTGELFF.

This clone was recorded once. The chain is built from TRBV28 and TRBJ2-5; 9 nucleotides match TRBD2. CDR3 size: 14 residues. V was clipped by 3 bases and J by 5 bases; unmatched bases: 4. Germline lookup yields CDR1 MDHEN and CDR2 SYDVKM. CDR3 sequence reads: CASSLRGGYETQYF. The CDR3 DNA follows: TGTGCCAGCAGTTTGCGGGGGGGATACGAGACCCAGTACTTC.

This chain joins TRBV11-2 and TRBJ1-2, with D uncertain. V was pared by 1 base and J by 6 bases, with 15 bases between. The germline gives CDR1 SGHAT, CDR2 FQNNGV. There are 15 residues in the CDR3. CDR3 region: CASSLGTDPRHGYTF. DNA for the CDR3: TGTGCCAGCAGCTTAGGAACAGATCCTCGGCATGGCTACACCTTC.

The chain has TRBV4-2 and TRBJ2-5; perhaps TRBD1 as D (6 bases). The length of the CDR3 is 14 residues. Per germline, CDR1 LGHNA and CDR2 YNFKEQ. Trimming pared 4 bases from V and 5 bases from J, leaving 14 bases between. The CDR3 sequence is CASSPYTGWETQYF. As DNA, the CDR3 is TGTGCCAGCAGCCCTTATACAGGGTGGGAGACCCAGTACTTC.

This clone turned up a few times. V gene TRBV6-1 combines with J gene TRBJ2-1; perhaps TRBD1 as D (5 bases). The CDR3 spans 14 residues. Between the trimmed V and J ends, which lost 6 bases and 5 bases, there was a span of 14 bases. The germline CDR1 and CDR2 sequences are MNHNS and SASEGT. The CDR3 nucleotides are TGTGCCAGCAGAGGGGTAATAGGGCACAATGAGCAGTTCTTC. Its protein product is CASRGVIGHNEQFF.

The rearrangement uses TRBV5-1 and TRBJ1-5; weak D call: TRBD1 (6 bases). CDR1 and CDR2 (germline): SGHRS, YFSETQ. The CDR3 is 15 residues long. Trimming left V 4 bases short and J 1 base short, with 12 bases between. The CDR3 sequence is CASSPDGQSNQPQHF. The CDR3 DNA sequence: TGCGCCAGCAGCCCGGACGGACAGAGCAATCAGCCCCAGCATTTT.

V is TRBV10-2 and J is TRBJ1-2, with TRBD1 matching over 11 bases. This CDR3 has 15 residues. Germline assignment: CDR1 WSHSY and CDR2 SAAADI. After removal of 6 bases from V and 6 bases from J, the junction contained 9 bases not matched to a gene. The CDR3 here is CASRDRTGGLHGYTF. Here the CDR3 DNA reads TGCGCCAGCAGGGATCGGACAGGGGGCTTACATGGCTACACCTTC.

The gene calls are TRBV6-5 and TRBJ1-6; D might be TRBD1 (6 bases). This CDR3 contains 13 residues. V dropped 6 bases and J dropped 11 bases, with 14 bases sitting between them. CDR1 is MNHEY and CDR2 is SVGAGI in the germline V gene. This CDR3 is CASRGQFGAPLHF. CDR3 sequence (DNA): TGTGCCAGCAGAGGACAGTTTGGAGCACCCCTCCACTTT.

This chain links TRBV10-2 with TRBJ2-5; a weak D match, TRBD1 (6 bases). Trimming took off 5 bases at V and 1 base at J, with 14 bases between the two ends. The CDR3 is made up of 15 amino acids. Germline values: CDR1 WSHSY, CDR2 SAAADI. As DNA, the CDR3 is TGCGCCAGCAGTCCCTCCGTGGACAGCCAAGAGACCCAGTACTTC. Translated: CASSPSVDSQETQYF.

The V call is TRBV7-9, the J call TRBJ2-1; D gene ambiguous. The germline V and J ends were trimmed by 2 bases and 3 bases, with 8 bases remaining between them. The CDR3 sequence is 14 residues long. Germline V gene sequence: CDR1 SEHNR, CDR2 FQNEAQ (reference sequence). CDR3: CASSLRTIYNEQFF. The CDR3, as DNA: TGTGCCAGCAGCTTAAGAACAATCTACAATGAGCAGTTCTTC.

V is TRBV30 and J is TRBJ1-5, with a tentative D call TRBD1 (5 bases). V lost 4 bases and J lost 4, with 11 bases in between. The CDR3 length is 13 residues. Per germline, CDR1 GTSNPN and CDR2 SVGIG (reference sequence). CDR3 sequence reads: CAWNQGMNQPQHF. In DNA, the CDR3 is TGTGCCTGGAATCAGGGAATGAATCAGCCCCAGCATTTT. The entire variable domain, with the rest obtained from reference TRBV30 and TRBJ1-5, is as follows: SQTIHQWPATLVQPVGSPLSLECTVEGTSNPNLYWYRQAAGRGLQLLFYSVGIGQISSEVPQNLSASRPQDRQFILSSKKLLLSDSGFYLCAWNQGMNQPQHFGDGTRLSIL.

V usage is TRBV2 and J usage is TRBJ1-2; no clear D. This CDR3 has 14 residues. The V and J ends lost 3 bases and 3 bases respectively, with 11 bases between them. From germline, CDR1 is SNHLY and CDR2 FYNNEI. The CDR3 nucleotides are TGTGCCAGCAGTGACGCCAGACTGGACTATGGCTACACCTTC. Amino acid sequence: CASSDARLDYGYTF.

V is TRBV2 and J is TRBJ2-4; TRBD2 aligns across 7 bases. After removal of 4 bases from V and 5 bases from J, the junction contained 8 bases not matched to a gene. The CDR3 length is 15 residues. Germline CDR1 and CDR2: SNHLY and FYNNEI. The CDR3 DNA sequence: TGTGCCAGCAGTGTTCGGGGGGTGACCCAAAACATTCAGTACTTC. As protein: CASSVRGVTQNIQYF.

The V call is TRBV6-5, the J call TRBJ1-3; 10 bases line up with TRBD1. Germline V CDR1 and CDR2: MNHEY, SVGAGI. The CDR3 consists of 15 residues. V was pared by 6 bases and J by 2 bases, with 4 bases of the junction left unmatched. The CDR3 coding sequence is TGTGCCAGCAGAGGGACAGGGGTTGCTGGAAACACCATATATTTT. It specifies CASRGTGVAGNTIYF.